These 14 T cell receptor beta chains originate from one sample sequenced in a study of OX40 agonist ivuxolimab in advanced cancers. TCRdb's copy holds only in-frame clones and misses some; the assay was immunoSEQ multiplex PCR. This sample has several thousand clones, with 92% found just once. Sequenced here: CD4+ or CD8+ T cells sorted from blood, sampled in a trial of the OX40 agonist ivuxolimab. The receptors derive from an adult with an advanced solid tumor such as melanoma, head and neck, liver or kidney cancer.

This clone was seen a single time. The chain joins TRBV28 to TRBJ2-7; 10 positions agree with TRBD1. CDR1 is MDHEN and CDR2 is SYDVKM in the germline V gene. The CDR3 sequence is 16 residues long. Trimming removed 1 base from V and 2 bases from J; junction bases left unmatched: 5. The CDR3 sequence: CASSLYGTGVTYEQYF. CDR3 nucleotides: TGTGCCAGCAGTTTATACGGGACAGGGGTCACCTACGAGCAGTACTTC.

The gene calls are TRBV6-1 and TRBJ2-7; D remains unclear. CDR3 size: 14 residues. With 7 bases removed from V and 3 bases from J, the gap between germline ends came to 16 bases. The V gene's germline CDR1 is MNHNS and CDR2 SASEGT. The CDR3 loop reads CASKLTVSSYEQYF. CDR3 bases: TGTGCCAGCAAGCTTACAGTTTCAAGCTACGAGCAGTACTTC.

The chain is built from TRBV5-5 and TRBJ2-5; TRBD2 matches 10 bases. Trimming removed 3 bases from V and 5 bases from J; junction bases left unmatched: 13. Germline assignment: CDR1 SGHKS and CDR2 YYEKEE (reference sequence). The CDR3 is made up of 17 amino acids. This chain's CDR3 is CASSSLAGGPKRETQYF. The CDR3 coding sequence is TGTGCCAGCAGCTCCTTAGCGGGGGGACCCAAGCGGGAGACCCAGTACTTC.

This rearrangement joins TRBV28 to TRBJ2-2, with 11 nucleotides matching TRBD1. With V trimmed by 2 bases and J by 6 bases, 5 bases remained unmatched. CDR3 length: 16 amino acids. Germline V lookup: CDR1 MDHEN, CDR2 SYDVKM. The CDR3 coding sequence is TGTGCCAGCAGTTTACTGGACAGGGGGCGGGCCGGGGAGCTGTTTTTT. Its protein is CASSLLDRGRAGELFF.

This rearrangement joins TRBV5-4 to TRBJ2-2; TRBD1 aligns across 9 bases. Germline loops: CDR1 SGHNT, CDR2 YYREEE (reference sequence). V trimming: 4 bases; J trimming: 7 bases; junction bases outside the gene matches: 5. The CDR3 sequence is 14 residues long. The CDR3 sequence is CASSRGQGNGELFF. Here the CDR3 DNA reads TGTGCCAGCAGCAGGGGACAGGGTAACGGGGAGCTGTTTTTT.

This rearrangement joins TRBV2 to TRBJ2-3, with D possibly matching TRBD2 (6 bases). Trimming left V 1 base short and J 0 bases short, with 11 bases between. Germline V gene data show CDR1 as SNHLY and CDR2 as FYNNEI. The CDR3 runs 16 residues. CDR3 sequence reads: CASSEGGGRSTDTQYF. In DNA, the CDR3 is TGTGCCAGCAGTGAAGGCGGAGGGCGGAGCACAGATACGCAGTATTTT.

The rearrangement uses TRBV5-1 and TRBJ2-7; no clear D. The germline CDR1 and CDR2 sequences are SGHRS and YFSETQ. Trimming left V 0 bases short and J 1 base short, with 8 bases between. This CDR3 spans 14 amino acids. CDR3 region: CASSLGGDSYEQYF. CDR3 bases: TGCGCCAGCAGCTTGGGTGGGGATTCCTACGAGCAGTACTTC.

The chain links TRBV5-1 to TRBJ2-3; TRBD2 agrees at 13 bases. CDR1 SGHRS and CDR2 YFSETQ come from the germline V gene. The CDR3 totals 19 residues. V was pared by 3 bases and J by 2 bases, with 12 bases of the junction left unmatched. The CDR3 nucleotides are TGCGCCAGCAGCTCTTCCTTCCGACTAGCGGGGGGCGACACAGATACGCAGTATTTT. Translating gives CASSSSFRLAGGDTDTQYF.

The CDR3 DNA reads as TGTGCCAGCAGTCACAGGGGCTCTGGGGCCAACGTCCTGACTTTC. Translating it yields CASSHRGSGANVLTF. V gene TRBV6-1 combines with J gene TRBJ2-6, with 7 bases aligning to TRBD1. The CDR3 consists of 15 residues. Germline V gene data show CDR1 as MNHNS and CDR2 as SASEGT. V was pared by 5 bases and J by 0 bases, with 1 base of the junction left unmatched.

The chain carries TRBV10-1 and TRBJ2-3; 12 nucleotides line up with TRBD2. CDR1 WNHNN and CDR2 SYGVQD come from the germline V gene (reference sequence). This CDR3 has 16 amino acids. V was clipped by 7 bases and J by 1 base; unmatched bases: 6. CDR3: CASIWTSGDCTDTQYF. The CDR3 DNA reads as TGCGCCAGCATCTGGACTAGCGGGGATTGCACAGATACGCAGTATTTT.

The chain recombines TRBV2 with TRBJ2-6, with 9 bases fitting TRBD1. V shed 8 bases and J 8 bases; nucleotides not matched to a gene: 4. Germline V gives CDR1 SNHLY, CDR2 FYNNEI. The CDR3 totals 13 residues. CDR3 region: CASSGTGTNVLTF. The DNA of the CDR3 is TGTGCCAGCTCCGGGACAGGGACCAACGTCCTGACTTTC.

The V gene is TRBV10-3, the J gene TRBJ2-7; maybe TRBD1 (6 bases). Trimming stripped 2 bases from V and 7 bases from J, with 12 bases between. The CDR3 is 13 residues long. Germline V gene sequence: CDR1 ENHRY, CDR2 SYGVKD. The CDR3 nucleotides read TGTGCCATCAGTGAGCTACAGGGCAGGGAGCAGTACTTC. Protein: CAISELQGREQYF.

This chain connects TRBV5-1 to TRBJ1-4, with D uncertain. V dropped 0 bases and J dropped 5 bases, with 14 bases sitting between them. The V gene's germline CDR1 is SGHRS and CDR2 YFSETQ. This CDR3 is built from 16 residues. DNA of the CDR3: TGCGCCAGCAGCTTGGTTTCGGGTGGCGGAAATGAAAAACTGTTTTTT. Translating it yields CASSLVSGGGNEKLFF.

This clone appeared once. The J gene is TRBJ2-7, the V gene TRBV5-1; 10 nucleotides agree with TRBD2. The CDR3 covers 19 residues. The V gene end was trimmed by 0 bases and the J gene end by 0 bases; junction bases not matched to a gene: 12. Germline V gives CDR1 SGHRS, CDR2 YFSETQ. CDR3 nucleotides: TGCGCCAGCAGCTTGGCGCGGGGCCGGCTAGCGGGGGTCTCCTACGAGCAGTACTTC. It encodes CASSLARGRLAGVSYEQYF.